These T cell receptor beta chains were read from a single sample in a study of graft-versus-host responses after intestinal transplantation. Clones were read by immunoSEQ multiplex PCR, and TCRdb kept only the in-frame ones, dropping some. The data show 65,000 to 85,000 clones, just under 95% seen once. The sequencing here drew on bone marrow, taken 700 to 750 days after intestinal transplantation. Every receptor here comes from a human patient who received an intestinal transplant, so some T cells may come from the graft donor. The CDR3 runs from the conserved cysteine through the conserved F or W. The D gene is left open where the match is weak. Size tells how often a clone was seen (once, few, many) or the class of an expanded clone, and some rows leave it out.

V gene: TRBV27
CDR3 length: 12
clone size: -
D gene: -
J gene: TRBJ1-5
CDR3 protein: CASKKPGQPQHF
CDR3 DNA: TGTGCCAGTAAGAAACCCGGCCAGCCCCAGCATTTT

V gene: TRBV6-5
CDR3 length: 16
clone size: -
D gene: -
J gene: TRBJ1-6
CDR3 protein: CASSYPLPGGGSPLHF
CDR3 DNA: TGTGCCAGCAGTTACCCCCTCCCAGGTGGGGGTTCACCCCTCCACTTT

V gene: TRBV6-1
CDR3 length: 15
clone size: -
D gene: -
J gene: TRBJ1-1
CDR3 protein: CASSEDPGMNTEAFF
CDR3 DNA: TGTGCCAGCAGTGAAGACCCAGGGATGAACACCGAAGCTTTCTTT

V gene: TRBV27
CDR3 length: 14
clone size: -
D gene: -
J gene: TRBJ1-5
CDR3 protein: CASSLLGDNQPQHF
CDR3 DNA: TGTGCCAGCAGCCTCTTGGGGGACAATCAGCCCCAGCATTTT

V gene: TRBV13
CDR3 length: 17
clone size: once
D gene: TRBD2
J gene: TRBJ2-5
CDR3 protein: CASSEGLAGPPQETQYF
CDR3 DNA: TGTGCCAGCAGCGAGGGACTAGCGGGGCCCCCGCAGGAGACCCAGTACTTC

V gene: TRBV9
CDR3 length: 14
clone size: -
D gene: TRBD1
J gene: TRBJ2-5
CDR3 protein: CASSGGDRQETQYF
CDR3 DNA: TGTGCCAGCAGCGGTGGGGACAGGCAAGAGACCCAGTACTTC

V gene: TRBV5-4
CDR3 length: 14
clone size: -
D gene: -
J gene: TRBJ2-7
CDR3 protein: CASSPTGKPYEQYF
CDR3 DNA: TGTGCCAGCAGCCCTACGGGGAAGCCCTACGAGCAGTACTTC

V gene: TRBV30
CDR3 length: 18
clone size: once
D gene: TRBD1
J gene: TRBJ1-2
CDR3 protein: CAWSAPGLTGEGGYGYTF
CDR3 DNA: TGTGCCTGGAGTGCTCCGGGTCTAACAGGGGAGGGCGGCTATGGCTACACCTTC

V gene: TRBV7-6
CDR3 length: 16
clone size: -
D gene: TRBD2
J gene: TRBJ2-7
CDR3 protein: CASSPLTSGGAYEQYF
CDR3 DNA: TGTGCCAGCAGCCCCCTGACTAGCGGGGGGGCCTACGAGCAGTACTTC

V gene: TRBV13
CDR3 length: 12
clone size: -
D gene: -
J gene: TRBJ1-1
CDR3 protein: CASSSVGLEAFF
CDR3 DNA: TGTGCCAGCAGCTCTGTGGGCCTTGAAGCTTTCTTT

V gene: TRBV7-3
CDR3 length: 14
clone size: -
D gene: TRBD1
J gene: TRBJ2-2
CDR3 protein: CASSRTGGTGELFF
CDR3 DNA: TGTGCCAGCAGTCGGACAGGGGGCACCGGGGAGCTGTTTTTT

V gene: TRBV12-5
CDR3 length: 16
clone size: -
D gene: TRBD1
J gene: TRBJ1-1
CDR3 protein: CASGAGGTFKNTEAFF
CDR3 DNA: TGTGCTAGTGGTGCAGGGGGCACATTTAAAAACACTGAAGCTTTCTTT

V gene: TRBV12-1
CDR3 length: 15
clone size: -
D gene: -
J gene: TRBJ2-7
CDR3 protein: CASSHPPGRRYEQYF
CDR3 DNA: TGTGCCAGCAGCCACCCGCCGGGACGGCGCTACGAGCAGTACTTC

V gene: TRBV6-5
CDR3 length: 15
clone size: few
D gene: -
J gene: TRBJ1-6
CDR3 protein: CASNPGGGRSSPLHF
CDR3 DNA: TGTGCCAGCAATCCTGGGGGGGGAAGGAGCTCACCCCTCCACTTT

V gene: TRBV5-1
CDR3 length: 16
clone size: -
D gene: -
J gene: TRBJ1-4
CDR3 protein: CASSWSGRTANEKLFF
CDR3 DNA: TGCGCCAGCAGCTGGTCAGGGAGGACGGCTAATGAAAAACTGTTTTTT

V gene: TRBV6-5
CDR3 length: 13
clone size: -
D gene: -
J gene: TRBJ1-1
CDR3 protein: CASSPEVDTEAFF
CDR3 DNA: TGTGCCAGCAGCCCAGAGGTGGACACTGAAGCTTTCTTT

V gene: TRBV6-6
CDR3 length: 14
clone size: once
D gene: TRBD1
J gene: TRBJ1-1
CDR3 protein: CASSTGTGPTEAFF
CDR3 DNA: TGTGCCAGCAGCACCGGGACAGGGCCTACTGAAGCTTTCTTT

V gene: TRBV6-1
CDR3 length: 14
clone size: -
D gene: TRBD2
J gene: TRBJ2-7
CDR3 protein: CASMGLAGTYEQYF
CDR3 DNA: TGTGCCAGCATGGGACTAGCGGGTACCTACGAGCAGTACTTC

V gene: TRBV5-6
CDR3 length: 16
clone size: -
D gene: TRBD1
J gene: TRBJ2-7
CDR3 protein: CASSLGRYQGAHEQYF
CDR3 DNA: TGTGCCAGCAGCTTGGGACGTTATCAGGGGGCGCACGAGCAGTACTTC

V gene: TRBV28
CDR3 length: 18
clone size: -
D gene: -
J gene: TRBJ1-4
CDR3 protein: CASSLWVTPGTQNEKLFF
CDR3 DNA: TGTGCCAGCAGTTTATGGGTAACCCCAGGAACCCAAAATGAAAAACTGTTTTTT

V gene: TRBV10-3
CDR3 length: 12
clone size: -
D gene: -
J gene: TRBJ1-6
CDR3 protein: CAINNWGSPLHF
CDR3 DNA: TGTGCCATCAATAATTGGGGGTCACCCCTCCACTTT

V gene: TRBV19
CDR3 length: 12
clone size: -
D gene: -
J gene: TRBJ1-2
CDR3 protein: CAAISGASGYTF
CDR3 DNA: TGTGCCGCAATATCCGGGGCATCTGGCTACACCTTC

V gene: TRBV6-1
CDR3 length: 13
clone size: -
D gene: -
J gene: TRBJ1-4
CDR3 protein: CASSYGPTEKLFF
CDR3 DNA: TGTGCCAGCAGCTACGGGCCCACTGAAAAACTGTTTTTT

V gene: TRBV2
CDR3 length: 13
clone size: -
D gene: -
J gene: TRBJ2-3
CDR3 protein: CASSPGPTDTQYF
CDR3 DNA: TGTGCCAGCAGTCCGGGACCCACAGATACGCAGTATTTT

V gene: TRBV19
CDR3 length: 16
clone size: once
D gene: -
J gene: TRBJ1-5
CDR3 protein: CASSIDLWQGNQPQHF
CDR3 DNA: TGTGCCAGTAGTATAGATCTATGGCAGGGCAATCAGCCCCAGCATTTT

V gene: TRBV9
CDR3 length: 15
clone size: -
D gene: TRBD2
J gene: TRBJ2-7
CDR3 protein: CASSAESGGAYEQYF
CDR3 DNA: TGTGCCAGCAGCGCGGAGAGCGGGGGGGCCTACGAGCAGTACTTC

V gene: TRBV9
CDR3 length: 16
clone size: -
D gene: -
J gene: TRBJ1-1
CDR3 protein: CASSELGHTPYTEAFF
CDR3 DNA: TGTGCCAGCAGCGAGTTGGGACACACACCTTACACTGAAGCTTTCTTT

V gene: TRBV5-4
CDR3 length: 15
clone size: -
D gene: TRBD2
J gene: TRBJ2-3
CDR3 protein: CASSATSGEADTQYF
CDR3 DNA: TGTGCCAGCAGCGCAACTAGCGGTGAGGCAGATACGCAGTATTTT

V gene: TRBV6-5
CDR3 length: 14
clone size: -
D gene: -
J gene: TRBJ1-1
CDR3 protein: CASSLRERGTEAFF
CDR3 DNA: TGTGCCAGCAGCCTCAGGGAAAGGGGCACTGAAGCTTTCTTT

V gene: TRBV6-1
CDR3 length: 14
clone size: -
D gene: -
J gene: TRBJ2-1
CDR3 protein: CASSEPPRDNEQFF
CDR3 DNA: TGTGCCAGCAGTGAACCCCCCCGGGACAATGAGCAGTTCTTC

V gene: TRBV4-2
CDR3 length: 16
clone size: once
D gene: -
J gene: TRBJ1-1
CDR3 protein: CASSQDAGIVNTEAFF
CDR3 DNA: TGTGCCAGCAGCCAAGATGCGGGGATCGTGAACACTGAAGCTTTCTTT

V gene: TRBV10-3
CDR3 length: 13
clone size: -
D gene: -
J gene: TRBJ2-7
CDR3 protein: CAIGGQGSYEQYF
CDR3 DNA: TGTGCCATCGGTGGGCAGGGATCCTACGAGCAGTACTTC

V gene: TRBV5-4
CDR3 length: 15
clone size: -
D gene: -
J gene: TRBJ2-3
CDR3 protein: CASSLGSSSTDTQYF
CDR3 DNA: TGTGCCAGCAGCTTGGGGTCCTCTAGCACAGATACGCAGTATTTT

V gene: TRBV7-9
CDR3 length: 18
clone size: -
D gene: TRBD1
J gene: TRBJ1-6
CDR3 protein: CASSHQDRLSSYNSPLHF
CDR3 DNA: TGTGCCAGCAGCCACCAGGACAGGCTAAGCTCCTATAATTCACCCCTCCACTTT

V gene: TRBV6-1
CDR3 length: 14
clone size: -
D gene: -
J gene: TRBJ2-3
CDR3 protein: CASSFSSSSDTQYF
CDR3 DNA: TGTGCCAGCAGTTTCTCCTCGTCGTCAGATACGCAGTATTTT

V gene: TRBV2
CDR3 length: 15
clone size: few
D gene: -
J gene: TRBJ2-3
CDR3 protein: CASSEGDSGVDTQYF
CDR3 DNA: TGTGCCAGCAGTGAAGGGGACTCAGGAGTAGATACGCAGTATTTT

V gene: TRBV16
CDR3 length: 15
clone size: -
D gene: TRBD1
J gene: TRBJ1-6
CDR3 protein: CASSQLQGGNSPLHF
CDR3 DNA: TGTGCCAGCAGCCAATTACAGGGGGGTAATTCACCCCTCCACTTT

V gene: TRBV7-9
CDR3 length: 15
clone size: -
D gene: TRBD2
J gene: TRBJ2-7
CDR3 protein: CASSQKTSGGAEQYF
CDR3 DNA: TGTGCCAGCAGCCAAAAAACTAGCGGGGGGGCCGAGCAGTACTTC

V gene: TRBV4-1
CDR3 length: 16
clone size: -
D gene: -
J gene: TRBJ2-1
CDR3 protein: CASSQDHPGSYNEQFF
CDR3 DNA: TGCGCCAGCAGCCAAGATCATCCGGGATCCTACAATGAGCAGTTCTTC

V gene: TRBV6-1
CDR3 length: 11
clone size: -
D gene: -
J gene: TRBJ2-3
CDR3 protein: CAGQLADTQYF
CDR3 DNA: TGTGCAGGTCAACTGGCAGATACGCAGTATTTT

V gene: TRBV11-2
CDR3 length: 14
clone size: -
D gene: -
J gene: TRBJ2-2
CDR3 protein: CASSTTGLTGELFF
CDR3 DNA: TGTGCCAGCAGTACTACGGGGCTTACCGGGGAGCTGTTTTTT

V gene: TRBV6-6
CDR3 length: 12
clone size: -
D gene: -
J gene: TRBJ2-7
CDR3 protein: CASSSTRIEQYF
CDR3 DNA: TGTGCCAGCAGTTCCACTAGAATCGAGCAGTACTTC

V gene: TRBV2
CDR3 length: 13
clone size: -
D gene: -
J gene: TRBJ2-1
CDR3 protein: CASIHGSYNEQFF
CDR3 DNA: TGTGCCAGCATCCACGGCTCCTACAATGAGCAGTTCTTC

V gene: TRBV7-2
CDR3 length: 13
clone size: -
D gene: -
J gene: TRBJ2-1
CDR3 protein: CASSLTETAEQFF
CDR3 DNA: TGTGCCAGCAGCTTAACTGAAACGGCCGAGCAGTTCTTC

V gene: TRBV11-2
CDR3 length: 15
clone size: -
D gene: -
J gene: TRBJ2-7
CDR3 protein: CASSLDRGDSYEQYF
CDR3 DNA: TGTGCCAGCAGCTTAGACAGGGGTGACTCCTACGAGCAGTACTTC

V gene: TRBV10-2
CDR3 length: 17
clone size: -
D gene: TRBD2
J gene: TRBJ2-5
CDR3 protein: CASSDPLAGVLGETQYF
CDR3 DNA: TGCGCCAGCAGCGACCCACTAGCGGGGGTCTTAGGGGAGACCCAGTACTTC

V gene: TRBV4-1
CDR3 length: 16
clone size: -
D gene: TRBD1
J gene: TRBJ2-1
CDR3 protein: CASSQVYGQGFDEQFF
CDR3 DNA: TGTGCCAGCAGCCAAGTGTACGGACAGGGATTCGATGAGCAGTTCTTC

V gene: TRBV4-1
CDR3 length: 16
clone size: -
D gene: -
J gene: TRBJ1-6
CDR3 protein: CVSTSAWGSYNSPLHF
CDR3 DNA: TGCGTCAGCACCTCGGCATGGGGCTCCTATAATTCACCCCTCCACTTT